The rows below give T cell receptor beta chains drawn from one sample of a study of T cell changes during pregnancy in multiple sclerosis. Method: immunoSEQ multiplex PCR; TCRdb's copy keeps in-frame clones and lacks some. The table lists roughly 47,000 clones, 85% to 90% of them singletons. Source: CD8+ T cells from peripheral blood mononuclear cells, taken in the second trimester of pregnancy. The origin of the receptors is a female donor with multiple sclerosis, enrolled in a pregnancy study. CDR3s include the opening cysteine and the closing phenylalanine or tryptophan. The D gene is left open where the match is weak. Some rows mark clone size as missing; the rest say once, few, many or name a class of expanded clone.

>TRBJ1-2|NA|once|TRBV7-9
CASSLPDRIANYGYTF
TGTGCCAGCAGCCTTCCCGACAGGATAGCTAACTATGGCTACACCTTC
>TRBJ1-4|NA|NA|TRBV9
CASSPTDGREDEKLFF
TGTGCCAGCAGCCCCACGGACGGGAGGGAGGATGAAAAACTGTTTTTT
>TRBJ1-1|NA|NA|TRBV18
CASSLVGDLGTEAFF
TGTGCCAGCTCACTTGTAGGGGATTTGGGCACTGAAGCTTTCTTT
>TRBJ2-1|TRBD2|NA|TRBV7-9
CASSVRGGIVNEQFF
TGTGCCAGCAGCGTACGGGGGGGGATAGTCAATGAGCAGTTCTTC
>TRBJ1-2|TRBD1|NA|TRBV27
CASKDRDYGYTF
TGTGCCAGCAAAGACAGGGACTATGGCTACACCTTC
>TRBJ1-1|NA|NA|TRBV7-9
CASSSEFEAFF
TGTGCCAGCAGCTCAGAATTTGAAGCTTTCTTT
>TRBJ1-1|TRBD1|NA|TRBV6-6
CASEGQGDEAFF
TGTGCCAGCGAGGGACAGGGGGATGAAGCTTTCTTT
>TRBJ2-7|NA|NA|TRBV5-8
CASTLREQYF
TGTGCCAGCACTCTTAGAGAGCAGTACTTC
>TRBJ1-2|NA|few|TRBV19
CASSPGGDYGYTF
TGTGCCAGTAGTCCGGGGGGCGACTATGGCTACACCTTC
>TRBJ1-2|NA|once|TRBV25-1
CASKGDDPLTNYGYTF
TGTGCCAGCAAGGGGGACGACCCTCTAACGAACTATGGCTACACCTTC
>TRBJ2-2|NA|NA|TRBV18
CASSPPVDSGELFF
TGTGCCAGCTCACCACCGGTAGATTCCGGGGAGCTGTTTTTT
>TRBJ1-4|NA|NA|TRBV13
CASSLGGAEKLFF
TGTGCCAGCAGCTTAGGAGGGGCGGAAAAACTGTTTTTT
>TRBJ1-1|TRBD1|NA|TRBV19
CASYRGLTEAFF
TGTGCCAGCTACAGGGGTCTCACTGAAGCTTTCTTT
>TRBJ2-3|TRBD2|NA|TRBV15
CATEIERGVTDTQYF
TGTGCCACCGAAATCGAGCGGGGGGTCACAGATACGCAGTATTTT
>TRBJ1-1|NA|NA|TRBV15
CATSRDGGTEAFF
TGTGCCACCAGCAGAGACGGGGGCACTGAAGCTTTCTTT
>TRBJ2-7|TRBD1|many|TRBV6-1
CASSEGTGGSYEQYF
TGTGCCAGCAGTGAGGGGACAGGGGGATCCTACGAGCAGTACTTC
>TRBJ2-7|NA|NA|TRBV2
CASSVPGVTYEQYF
TGTGCCAGCAGTGTACCGGGGGTGACCTACGAGCAGTACTTC
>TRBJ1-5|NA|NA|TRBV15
CATSRDHLRDQPQHF
TGTGCCACCAGCAGAGACCACTTACGGGATCAGCCCCAGCATTTT
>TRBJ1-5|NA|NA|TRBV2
CASSETGVNNQPQHF
TGTGCCAGCAGTGAAACCGGGGTTAACAATCAGCCCCAGCATTTT
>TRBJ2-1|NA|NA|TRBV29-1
CSVEDITSTEHLYYNEQFF
TGCAGCGTTGAAGATATCACGTCGACTGAACACCTTTACTACAATGAGCAGTTCTTC
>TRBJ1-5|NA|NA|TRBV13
CASSLGTGGQPQHF
TGTGCCAGCAGCTTAGGGACAGGAGGTCAGCCCCAGCATTTT
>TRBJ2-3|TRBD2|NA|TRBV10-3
CAILKQRGGRDTQYF
TGTGCCATTTTGAAACAGCGGGGGGGCAGAGATACGCAGTATTTT
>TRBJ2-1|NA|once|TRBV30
CAWRGEGVEQFF
TGTGCCTGGAGGGGAGAGGGTGTCGAGCAGTTCTTC
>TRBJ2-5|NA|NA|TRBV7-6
CASSLGQGLGVAETQYF
TGTGCCAGCAGCTTAGGGCAGGGTCTAGGAGTGGCGGAGACCCAGTACTTC
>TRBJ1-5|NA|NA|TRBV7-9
CASSSMEQPQHF
TGTGCCAGCAGCTCGATGGAGCAGCCCCAGCATTTT
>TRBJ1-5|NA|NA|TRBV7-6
CASSLEIGGNQPQHF
TGTGCCAGCAGCTTAGAGATCGGCGGGAATCAGCCCCAGCATTTT
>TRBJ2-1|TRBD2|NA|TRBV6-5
CASSTGGGGNEQFF
TGTGCCAGCTCGACGGGGGGGGGCGGGAATGAGCAGTTCTTC